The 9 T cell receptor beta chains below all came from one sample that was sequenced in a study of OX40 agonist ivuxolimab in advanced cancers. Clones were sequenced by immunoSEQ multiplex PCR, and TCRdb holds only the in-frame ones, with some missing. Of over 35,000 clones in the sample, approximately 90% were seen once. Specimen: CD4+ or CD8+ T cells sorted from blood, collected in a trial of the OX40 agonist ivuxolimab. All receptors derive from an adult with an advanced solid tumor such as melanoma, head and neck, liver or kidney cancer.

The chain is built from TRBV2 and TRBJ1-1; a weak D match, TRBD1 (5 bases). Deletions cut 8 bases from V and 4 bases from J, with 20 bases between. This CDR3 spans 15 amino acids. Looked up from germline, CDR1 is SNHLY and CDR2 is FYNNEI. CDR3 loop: CASVGLLNMGTEAFF. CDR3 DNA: TGTGCCAGCGTGGGACTTCTTAACATGGGCACTGAAGCTTTCTTT.

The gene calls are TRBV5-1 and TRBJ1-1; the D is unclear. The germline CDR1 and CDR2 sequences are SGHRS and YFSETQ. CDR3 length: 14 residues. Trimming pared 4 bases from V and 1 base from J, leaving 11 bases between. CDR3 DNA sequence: TGCGCCAGCAGCCCCATCCCCCCGAACACTGAAGCTTTCTTT. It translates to CASSPIPPNTEAFF.

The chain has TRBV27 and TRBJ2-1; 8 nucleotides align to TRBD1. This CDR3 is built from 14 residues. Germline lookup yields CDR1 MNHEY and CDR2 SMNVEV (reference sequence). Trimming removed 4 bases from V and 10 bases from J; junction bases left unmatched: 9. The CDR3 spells CASSSQGAFVEQFF. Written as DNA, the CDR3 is TGTGCCAGCAGTTCTCAGGGGGCCTTCGTCGAGCAGTTCTTC.

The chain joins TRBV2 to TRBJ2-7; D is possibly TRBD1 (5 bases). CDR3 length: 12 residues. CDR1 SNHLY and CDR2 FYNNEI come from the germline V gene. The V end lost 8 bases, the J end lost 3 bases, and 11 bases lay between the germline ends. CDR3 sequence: CASLQAHYEQYF. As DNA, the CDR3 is TGTGCCAGCCTACAGGCCCACTACGAGCAGTACTTC.

CDR3 sequence (DNA): TGTGCCAGCAGAACACTAGCGGGGGGAAAGACCCAGTACTTC. It yields the protein CASRTLAGGKTQYF. The chain has TRBV27 and TRBJ2-5, with 12 nucleotides matching TRBD2. This CDR3 comprises 14 residues. Germline-derived CDR1 and CDR2 are MNHEY and SMNVEV (reference sequence). Germline trimming cut 6 bases from V and 6 bases from J; bases unmatched to any gene: 5.

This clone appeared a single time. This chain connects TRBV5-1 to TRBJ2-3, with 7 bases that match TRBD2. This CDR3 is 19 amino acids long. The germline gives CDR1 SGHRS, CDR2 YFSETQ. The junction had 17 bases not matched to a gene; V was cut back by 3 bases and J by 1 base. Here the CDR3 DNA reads TGCGCCAGCAGCTCGATCGGACTAGTGGGCGCCAGAGGCACAGATACGCAGTATTTT. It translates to CASSSIGLVGARGTDTQYF.

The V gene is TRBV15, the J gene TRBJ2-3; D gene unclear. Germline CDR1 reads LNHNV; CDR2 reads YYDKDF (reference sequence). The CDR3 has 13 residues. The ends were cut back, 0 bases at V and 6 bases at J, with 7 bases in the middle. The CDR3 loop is CATSRDQEDTQYF. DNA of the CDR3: TGTGCCACCAGCAGAGATCAGGAGGATACGCAGTATTTT.

Here the CDR3 DNA reads TGCGCCAGCAGCCGCGAGGATACGCAGTATTTT. This sequence encodes CASSREDTQYF. The genes are TRBV5-1 and TRBJ2-3; D is undetermined. The germline V gene has CDR1 SGHRS and CDR2 YFSETQ. The CDR3 sequence is 11 residues long. Trimming took off 4 bases at V and 6 bases at J, with 6 bases between the two ends.

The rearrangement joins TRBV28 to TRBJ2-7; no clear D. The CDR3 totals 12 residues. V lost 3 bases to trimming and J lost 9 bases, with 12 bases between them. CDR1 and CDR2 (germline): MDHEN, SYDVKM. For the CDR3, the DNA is TGTGCCAGCAGTTTCATCACCTCCCGGCAGTACTTC. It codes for CASSFITSRQYF.